This entry lists 17 T cell receptor beta chains sequenced from one sample in a study of blood T cell repertoires in COVID-19. Assay: immunoSEQ multiplex PCR; the TCRdb copy retains only in-frame clones and omits some. This table holds fewer than 350,000 clones, around 85% found once. Material for sequencing was peripheral blood. Receptors originate from a woman in her 30s with COVID-19, enrolled during active disease.

This clone was counted once. The rearrangement links TRBV12-3 or TRBV12-4 to TRBJ2-2; 8 bases map to TRBD1. With 6 bases clipped from V and 6 bases from J, the junction kept 3 bases outside the gene matches. The CDR3 consists of 13 residues. Here the CDR3 reads CASSARGPGELFF. CDR3 coding DNA: TGTGCCAGCAGCGCCAGGGGGCCCGGGGAGCTGTTTTTT.

The V and J genes are TRBV12-3 or TRBV12-4 and TRBJ2-5, with a weak D call TRBD1 (6 bases). The CDR3 has 13 amino acids. V lost 4 bases and J 3 bases, leaving 9 bases between the germline ends. Here the CDR3 DNA reads TGTGCCAGCAGTTCCGCAGGGGAAGAGACCCAGTACTTC. Translated: CASSSAGEETQYF.

The rearrangement uses TRBV10-3 and TRBJ2-2; TRBD1 might be the D (6 bases). The germline gives CDR1 ENHRY, CDR2 SYGVKD. The CDR3 is 14 residues long. Trimming removed 2 bases from V and 7 bases from J, with 11 bases in between. The CDR3, as DNA: TGTGCCATCAGTGAGGAAGGGGGAAGCGGGGAGCTGTTTTTT. It specifies CAISEEGGSGELFF.

For the CDR3, the DNA is TGTGCTAGTGGACTGGGGGAGGGTCTGAAAGGCTACACCTTC. Translating gives CASGLGEGLKGYTF. V is TRBV12-5 and J is TRBJ1-2, with D possibly being TRBD1 (5 bases). This CDR3 is 14 amino acids long. Germline CDR1 reads LGHNT; CDR2 reads FRNRAP. The V end lost 6 bases, the J end lost 8 bases, and 19 bases lay between the germline ends.

This clone was counted once. The genes are TRBV6-1 and TRBJ2-1, with 7 bases that match TRBD1. J lost 4 bases, V lost 1 base, and 13 bases had no gene match. Germline CDR1 MNHNS, CDR2 SASEGT. This CDR3 is built from 18 residues. The CDR3 bases are TGTGCCAGCAGTGAAGTAGGACAGGCTCGGGTCATATACAATGAGCAGTTCTTC. It specifies CASSEVGQARVIYNEQFF.

The rearrangement uses TRBV2 and TRBJ2-3; TRBD2 matches 11 bases. The CDR3 is made up of 16 amino acids. Trimming took 6 bases from V and 2 from J; bases not matched to a gene: 7. Germline V CDR1 and CDR2: SNHLY, FYNNEI. CDR3 sequence: CASSVHSGGATDTQYF. Here the CDR3 DNA reads TGTGCCAGCAGCGTGCATAGCGGGGGGGCCACAGATACGCAGTATTTT.

The chain has TRBV12-5 and TRBJ2-2; maybe TRBD2 (6 bases). The CDR3 is 17 residues long. Trimming stripped 0 bases from V and 2 bases from J, with 13 bases between. Germline V lookup: CDR1 LGHNT, CDR2 FRNRAP. This CDR3 reads CASGLVVPGGNTGELFF. CDR3 nucleotide sequence: TGTGCTAGTGGTTTGGTAGTCCCCGGGGGTAACACCGGGGAGCTGTTTTTT.

The gene calls are TRBV19 and TRBJ1-4; no reliable D call. This CDR3 is built from 15 residues. Trimming shortened V by 4 bases and J by 0 bases, and 9 bases separated the two germline ends. Germline V lookup: CDR1 LNHDA, CDR2 SQIVND (reference sequence). The CDR3 DNA reads TGTGCCAGTAGTAAACAGTTTACAACTAATGAAAAACTGTTTTTT. Translation gives CASSKQFTTNEKLFF.

The chain carries TRBV5-1 and TRBJ2-1, with 7 bases aligning to TRBD2. The ends lost 0 bases at V and 4 bases at J; junction bases unmatched: 7. Germline CDR1 is SGHRS and CDR2 is YFSETQ. The CDR3 spans 16 residues. Here the CDR3 DNA reads TGCGCCAGCAGCTTGGGGAGCGGGGTCACATACAATGAGCAGTTCTTC. This gives the protein CASSLGSGVTYNEQFF.

This chain connects TRBV6-1 to TRBJ1-5, with TRBD1 matching 10 bases. This CDR3 has 17 amino acids. With V trimmed by 4 bases and J by 6 bases, 12 bases remained unmatched. CDR1 MNHNS and CDR2 SASEGT come from the germline V gene. The CDR3 DNA reads TGTGCCAGCAGTGCCCGGGACAGGGGTTTCCAGGGTCAGCCCCAGCATTTT. Encoded protein: CASSARDRGFQGQPQHF.

The chain has TRBV6-5 and TRBJ1-3; 9 bases agree with TRBD1. The ends lost 6 bases at V and 4 bases at J; junction bases unmatched: 7. The germline gives CDR1 MNHEY, CDR2 SVGAGI. The CDR3 has 15 residues. CDR3 in amino acids: CASRRDRDTGNTIYF. In nucleotides, the CDR3 is TGTGCCAGCAGAAGGGACAGGGATACCGGAAACACCATATATTTT.

This sequence joins TRBV28 and TRBJ2-5; the D gene is possibly TRBD2 (5 bases). The germline V gene encodes CDR1 MDHEN and CDR2 SYDVKM. The CDR3 is made up of 13 amino acids. Trimming stripped 5 bases from V and 1 base from J, with 8 bases between. The CDR3 loop is CASSRGGQETQYF. In DNA form, the CDR3 reads TGTGCCAGCAGTCGAGGAGGCCAAGAGACCCAGTACTTC.

The chain is built from TRBV18 and TRBJ2-2; D might be TRBD2 (5 bases). Trimming shortened V by 6 bases and J by 5 bases, and 10 bases separated the two germline ends. CDR1 KGHSH and CDR2 LQKENI come from the germline V gene. The CDR3 has 13 residues. The CDR3 coding sequence is TGTGCCAGCTCCCCCTGGGAGACCGGGGAGCTGTTTTTT. Protein: CASSPWETGELFF.

The chain links TRBV6-5 to TRBJ1-2; D is unresolved. The CDR3 totals 12 residues. Germline CDR1 reads MNHEY; CDR2 reads SVGAGI. V was shortened by 7 bases and J by 5 bases, with 11 bases between the two germline ends. This CDR3 is CASTLTGYGYTF. The CDR3 DNA reads as TGTGCCAGCACACTAACTGGGTATGGCTACACCTTC.

This CDR3 reads CSATPSYQQYF. In nucleotides, the CDR3 is TGCAGTGCCACTCCGAGTTACCAGCAGTACTTC. The J gene is TRBJ2-7, the V gene TRBV20-1, with unresolved D. CDR1 and CDR2 from the germline V gene are DFQATT and SNEGSKA (reference sequence). The germline V and J ends were trimmed by 6 bases and 8 bases, with 14 bases remaining between them. The CDR3 totals 11 residues.

This clone was detected only once. The V and J genes are TRBV5-6 and TRBJ2-7; D is possibly TRBD2 (7 bases). The CDR3 has 16 residues. CDR1 is SGHDT and CDR2 is YYEEEE in the germline V gene. V lost 2 bases and J 2 bases, leaving 17 bases between the germline ends. CDR3 DNA sequence: TGTGCCAGCAGCTTCGTTTCCGGGGGGCAAACCTACGAGCAGTACTTC. Amino acids: CASSFVSGGQTYEQYF.

This chain connects TRBV5-6 to TRBJ2-7, with D tentatively TRBD1 (5 bases). Trimming left V 5 bases short and J 6 bases short, with 18 bases between. CDR3 length: 14 amino acids. The germline CDR1 and CDR2 sequences are SGHDT and YYEEEE. The CDR3 DNA reads as TGTGCCAGCAGATTATGGGGCCTCTACGCCGAGCAGTACTTC. It encodes CASRLWGLYAEQYF.